A selection of T cell receptor beta chains follows, all from one sample in a study of blood T cells in healthy people across ages. In TCRdb, the 5' RACE reads were re-called with MiXCR into one record per CDR3 protein. The sample has more than 650,000 distinct CDR3 sequences; about a quarter are singletons. The sample also formed part of further work on T cells of mothers and their children.

Input material: blood. Source of these receptors: a boy younger than 18 in good health. Both conserved end residues are part of each CDR3. The D gene is left open where the match is weak. Part of the rows lack a size; the others show once, few, many or a class for expanded clones.

CDR3aa | CDR3nt | v_gene | abundance | d_gene | j_gene
CASSFDGHQETQYF | TGTGCCAGCAGTTTTGATGGACACCAAGAGACCCAGTACTTC | TRBV12-3/TRBV12-4 | few | - | TRBJ2-5
CASSREKTGAYEQYF | TGTGCCAGCAGCCGAGAAAAGACAGGGGCCTACGAGCAGTACTTC | TRBV6-5 | - | TRBD1 | TRBJ2-7
CASSFETGGVYEQYF | TGTGCCAGCAGCTTCGAGACAGGGGGCGTGTACGAGCAGTACTTC | TRBV5-4 | - | TRBD1 | TRBJ2-7
CASSEPEDTQYF | TGTGCCAGCAGTGAACCCGAGGATACGCAGTATTTT | TRBV6-1 | once | - | TRBJ2-3
CSARGLEAELFF | TGCAGTGCTAGAGGCTTGGAGGCTGAGCTGTTTTTT | TRBV20-1 | few | - | TRBJ2-2
CATSDEGGLHSYEQYF | TGTGCCACCAGTGATGAGGGAGGACTACACTCCTACGAGCAGTACTTC | TRBV24-1 | - | - | TRBJ2-7
CASSWTGGTNEKLFF | TGTGCCAGCAGTTGGACAGGGGGCACTAATGAAAAACTGTTTTTT | TRBV27 | - | TRBD1 | TRBJ1-4
CASSQLAGGQETQYF | TGCGCCAGCAGCCAGCTAGCGGGGGGCCAGGAGACCCAGTACTTC | TRBV4-1 | many | TRBD2 | TRBJ2-5
CASLAGGPTDTQYF | TGCGCCAGTTTAGCGGGGGGCCCCACAGATACGCAGTATTTT | TRBV5-1 | few | TRBD2 | TRBJ2-3
CASSPGRGGGDEQYF | TGTGCCAGCAGCCCAGGACGGGGAGGTGGGGACGAGCAGTACTTC | TRBV5-6 | few | - | TRBJ2-7
CASSPRTSGGLSYNEQFF | TGCGCCAGCAGCCCGAGGACTAGCGGGGGCCTATCCTACAATGAGCAGTTCTTC | TRBV5-1 | - | TRBD2 | TRBJ2-1
CSVTGRLNTEAFF | TGCAGCGTAACAGGGAGGTTGAACACTGAAGCTTTCTTT | TRBV29-1 | few | - | TRBJ1-1
CAISERGANYNEQFF | TGTGCCATCAGTGAACGGGGGGCCAACTACAATGAGCAGTTCTTC | TRBV10-3 | few | - | TRBJ2-1
CASSPWDFTKETQYF | TGTGCCAGCAGCCCCTGGGACTTTACAAAAGAGACCCAGTACTTC | TRBV7-9 | - | - | TRBJ2-5
CASSQPGLAGQETQYF | TGTGCCAGCAGCCAACCGGGACTAGCGGGTCAAGAGACCCAGTACTTC | TRBV4-2 | - | TRBD2 | TRBJ2-5
CASSLAVGQGNEKLFF | TGCGCCAGCAGCTTGGCCGTAGGACAGGGGAATGAAAAACTGTTTTTT | TRBV5-1 | few | TRBD1 | TRBJ1-4
CASSSRQTQYF | TGTGCCAGCAGTTCACGACAGACCCAGTACTTC | TRBV12-3/TRBV12-4 | - | - | TRBJ2-5
CASSSGRGLYNEQFF | TGCGCCAGCAGCTCGGGGCGGGGCCTTTACAATGAGCAGTTCTTC | TRBV5-1 | - | - | TRBJ2-1
CASSLTSGDEQFF | TGTGCCAGCAGTCTGACTAGCGGGGATGAGCAGTTCTTC | TRBV12-3/TRBV12-4 | few | TRBD2 | TRBJ2-1